Below are 15 T cell receptor beta chains sequenced from a single sample in a study of tumor and adjacent non-tumor tissue in lung cancer. The library came from three nested PCR rounds adapted from ARM-PCR protocols. TCRdb re-analysed the multiplex PCR reads in MiXCR, keeping a single row per CDR3 protein. The table has more than 75,000 distinct CDR3 sequences, approximately 71% seen once. RNA was extracted from bulk tissue without any cell sorting. Sequenced sample: lung tumor tissue. The receptors were sampled from a woman between 65 and 79 years old with non-small cell lung cancer.

This clonotype appeared many times. The CDR3 bases are TGCGCCAGCAGCTTGTTGGGGGAGCAGGATGAGCAGTTCTTC. Protein: CASSLLGEQDEQFF. The genes are TRBV5-1 and TRBJ2-1, with D possibly called TRBD1 or TRBD2 (5 bases each). This CDR3 spans 14 amino acids. The V gene's germline CDR1 is SGHRS and CDR2 YFSETQ. V lost 1 base and J lost 8, with 13 bases in between.

The genes are TRBV29-1 and TRBJ2-3; TRBD2 agrees at 7 bases. Germline CDR1 SQVTM, CDR2 ANQGSEA. The CDR3 consists of 12 residues. The CDR3 spells CSGGEETVKQYF. The DNA for the CDR3 is TGCAGTGGGGGGGAGGAGACAGTTAAGCAGTATTTT.

Turning to this clonotype: Sequence at one end of the junction differs from germline and may be a read error. V is TRBV12-3 or TRBV12-4 and J is TRBJ1-6, with D uncertain. This CDR3 region has 15 residues. The CDR3 DNA reads as TGCGCCAGCAGTTTTAGTGCCCAGGCGAATACACCCCTCCACTTT. This encodes CASSFSAQANTPLHF.

A word on this clonotype: At one end, the junction sequence differs from germline, possibly due to a read error. The chain links TRBV11-1 to TRBJ2-5; the match to TRBD2 covers 9 bases. Germline assignment: CDR1 SGHAT and CDR2 FQDESV (reference sequence). The length of the CDR3 is 15 residues. The CDR3 region has the DNA TGTGCCAACAGCTTAAAGGCGGGAGGGCAAGAGACCCACTACTTC. It specifies CANSLKAGGQETHYF.

DNA for the CDR3: TGTGCCAGCAGTGAAAACATAATCGAGCAGTACTTC. Its translation is CASSENIIEQYF. This rearrangement joins TRBV6-1 to TRBJ2-7; no firm D call. Trimming took off 2 bases at V and 6 bases at J, with 8 bases between the two ends. Germline lookup yields CDR1 MNHNS and CDR2 SASEGT. This CDR3 has 12 amino acids.

This clonotype was counted at least ten times. This CDR3 is CASSIPGRQETQYF. CDR3 in DNA: TGTGCCAGCAGTATTCCTGGGCGGCAAGAGACCCAGTACTTC. The chain combines TRBV12-3 or TRBV12-4 with TRBJ2-5; D unresolved. The CDR3 is made up of 14 amino acids. Trimming took off 5 bases at V and 2 bases at J, with 12 bases between the two ends.

The table lists this clonotype with many counts. This chain connects TRBV5-1 to TRBJ1-4; D gene unclear. CDR1 and CDR2 from the germline V gene are SGHRS and YFSETQ. The CDR3 is 15 amino acids. Trimming pared 4 bases from V and 2 bases from J, leaving 12 bases between. CDR3 sequence reads: CASSKFTGTNEKLFF. The CDR3 region has the DNA TGCGCCAGCAGCAAATTTACCGGGACTAATGAAAAACTGTTTTTT.

The chain employs TRBV4-2 and TRBJ1-2, with D hard to call. Germline V gives CDR1 LGHNA, CDR2 YNFKEQ. The CDR3 has 15 amino acids. Trimming shortened V by 11 bases and J by 4 bases, and 23 bases separated the two germline ends. The CDR3 region has the DNA TGTGCCTTCAGCCCTCTAGACGAGGGTTTCTATGGCTACACCTTC. It codes for CAFSPLDEGFYGYTF.

The count of this clonotype is one. The junction shows a germline mismatch at one end, possibly a read error. This chain connects TRBV11-1 to TRBJ2-1; TRBD2 matches 7 bases. The CDR3 has 14 residues. Looked up from germline, CDR1 is SGHAT and CDR2 is FQDESV (reference sequence). DNA of the CDR3: TGTGCCAACAGCTTAGAGGGAGGGCCTTATGGGCAGTTCTTC. Amino acid sequence: CANSLEGGPYGQFF.

The rearrangement joins TRBV19 to TRBJ1-1; no firm D call. V was pared by 5 bases and J by 7 bases, with 20 bases between. CDR1 is LNHDA, CDR2 SQIVND, per germline (reference sequence). This CDR3 spans 15 amino acids. CDR3 DNA sequence: TGTGCCAGTAGTGGCCAGATAGGGCGGTTCATTGAAGCTTTCTTT. As protein: CASSGQIGRFIEAFF.

This clonotype has a single count. The rearrangement uses TRBV29-1 and TRBJ1-2; D call uncertain. This CDR3 contains 17 residues. The V gene's germline CDR1 is SQVTM and CDR2 ANQGSEA. Here the CDR3 reads CPGILSSVGGPQGDYTF. CDR3 DNA sequence: TGCCCCGGTATCCTAAGTTCGGTTGGCGGACCACAAGGAGACTACACCTTC.

This clonotype was observed at least ten times. This chain uses TRBV28 with TRBJ2-1; D is ambiguous. CDR1 is MDHEN, CDR2 SYDVKM, per germline. The CDR3 runs to 12 residues. V shed 1 base and J shed 2 bases, with 0 bases lying between them. The CDR3 spells CASSLSYNEQFF. The CDR3 nucleotides read TGTGCCAGCAGTTTATCCTACAATGAGCAGTTCTTC.

A note on this clonotype: In this CDR3 the conserved last residue, phenylalanine or tryptophan, is missing, so a read error is likely. The V gene is TRBV12-3 or TRBV12-4, the J gene TRBJ2-1, with D unresolved. This CDR3 contains 15 residues. V gave up 3 bases and J gave up 7 bases, with 16 bases separating them. The CDR3 DNA sequence: TGTGCCAGCAGTTTGGGCCACCCGGCCAATAATGAGCAGTTCTAC. This codes for CASSLGHPANNEQFY.

The chain is built from TRBV29-1 and TRBJ1-1; D is perhaps TRBD1 (5 bases). The ends were cut back, 4 bases at V and 2 bases at J, with 14 bases in the middle. The CDR3 has 14 amino acids. The germline V gene encodes CDR1 SQVTM and CDR2 ANQGSEA. The CDR3 DNA is TGCAGCGTTGTCAACTGGGGGACTAACACTGAAGCTTTCTTT. This encodes CSVVNWGTNTEAFF.

V gene TRBV13 combines with J gene TRBJ2-1; 7 positions agree with TRBD2. Germline V gene lookup returns CDR1 PRHDT and CDR2 FYEKMQ (reference sequence). The CDR3 totals 16 residues. Trimming cost V 5 bases and J 8 bases; bases outside gene matches: 15. This CDR3 is CASSPQPGGGFDEQFF. The CDR3 DNA reads as TGTGCCAGCAGCCCTCAGCCTGGCGGGGGTTTTGATGAGCAGTTCTTC.